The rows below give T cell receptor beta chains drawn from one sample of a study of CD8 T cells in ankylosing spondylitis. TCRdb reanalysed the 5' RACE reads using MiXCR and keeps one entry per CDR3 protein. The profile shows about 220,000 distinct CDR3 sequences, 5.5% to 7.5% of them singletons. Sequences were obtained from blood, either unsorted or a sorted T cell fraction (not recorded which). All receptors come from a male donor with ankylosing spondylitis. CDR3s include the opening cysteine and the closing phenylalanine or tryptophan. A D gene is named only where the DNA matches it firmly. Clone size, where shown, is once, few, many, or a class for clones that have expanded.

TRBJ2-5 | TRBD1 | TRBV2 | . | CASSEAGGGETQYF | TGTGCCAGCAGTGAGGCAGGGGGCGGAGAGACCCAGTACTTC
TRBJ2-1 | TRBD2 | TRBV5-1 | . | CASSPGLAGAQFF | TGCGCCAGCAGCCCGGGACTAGCGGGAGCGCAGTTCTTC
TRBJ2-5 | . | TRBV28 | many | CASSYEKLAQETQYF | TGTGCCAGCAGTTATGAGAAACTGGCCCAAGAGACCCAGTACTTC
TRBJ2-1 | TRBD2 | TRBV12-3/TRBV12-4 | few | CASSSRSGSAYNEQFF | TGTGCCAGCAGTTCCCGTAGCGGGAGCGCCTACAATGAGCAGTTCTTC
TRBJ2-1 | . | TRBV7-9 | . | CASSPTGTPSYNEQFF | TGTGCCAGCAGCCCCACCGGGACCCCATCCTACAATGAGCAGTTCTTC
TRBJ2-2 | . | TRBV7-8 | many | CASSSRSDRYTGELFF | TGTGCCAGCAGCTCCCGATCCGACAGATACACCGGGGAGCTGTTTTTT
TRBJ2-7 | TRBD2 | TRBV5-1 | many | CASSATSGGFYEQYF | TGCGCCAGCAGCGCTACTAGCGGGGGGTTTTACGAGCAGTACTTC
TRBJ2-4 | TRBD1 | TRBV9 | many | CASSPIRDRKDIQYF | TGTGCCAGCAGCCCAATTAGGGACAGAAAGGACATTCAGTACTTC
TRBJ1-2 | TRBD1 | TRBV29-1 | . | CSGWTGGNYGYTF | TGCAGCGGCTGGACAGGGGGCAACTATGGCTACACCTTC
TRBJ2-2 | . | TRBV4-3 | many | CASSPGSNTGELFF | TGCGCCAGCAGCCCTGGGTCGAACACCGGGGAGCTGTTTTTT
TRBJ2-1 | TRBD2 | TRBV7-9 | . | CASSPRTSYEQFF | TGTGCCAGCAGCCCCCGGACTAGTTATGAGCAGTTCTTC
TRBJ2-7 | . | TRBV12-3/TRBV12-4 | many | CASSLRTDDSYEQYF | TGTGCCAGCAGTCTCCGGACAGATGATTCCTACGAGCAGTACTTC
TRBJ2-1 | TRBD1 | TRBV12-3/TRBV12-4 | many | CASSRGYNEQFF | TGTGCCAGCAGCAGGGGGTACAATGAGCAGTTCTTC
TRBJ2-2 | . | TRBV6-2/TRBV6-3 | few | CASSYSAEMGGELFF | TGTGCCAGCAGTTACTCGGCGGAGATGGGCGGGGAGCTGTTTTTT
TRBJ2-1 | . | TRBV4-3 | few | CASSQGRRDEQFF | TGCGCCAGCAGCCAAGGTCGGCGGGATGAGCAGTTCTTC
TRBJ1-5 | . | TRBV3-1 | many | CASSNGGPSQHF | TGTGCCAGCAGCAACGGGGGACCAAGCCAGCATTTT
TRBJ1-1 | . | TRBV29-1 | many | CSVVGSSNTEAFF | TGCAGCGTTGTCGGATCGTCGAACACTGAAGCTTTCTTT
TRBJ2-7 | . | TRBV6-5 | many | CASSYSGGTSYEQYF | TGTGCCAGCAGTTACAGTGGCGGGACATCCTACGAGCAGTACTTC
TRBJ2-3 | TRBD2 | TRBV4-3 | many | CASSHERENTDTQYF | TGCGCCAGCAGCCACGAGCGGGAGAATACAGATACGCAGTATTTT
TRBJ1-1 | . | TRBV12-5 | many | CASGLGQGVDTEAFF | TGTGCTAGTGGTTTGGGCCAGGGAGTAGACACTGAAGCTTTCTTT
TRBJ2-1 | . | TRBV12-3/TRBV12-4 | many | CASTQGYNEQFF | TGTGCCAGCACCCAAGGCTACAATGAGCAGTTCTTC
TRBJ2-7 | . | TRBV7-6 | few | CASSLDFQGPAYEQYF | TGTGCCAGCAGCTTAGATTTCCAGGGACCTGCCTACGAGCAGTACTTC
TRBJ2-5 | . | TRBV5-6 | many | CASSPGLEGPPWTQYF | TGTGCCAGCAGCCCTGGCTTGGAAGGACCACCGTGGACCCAGTACTTC
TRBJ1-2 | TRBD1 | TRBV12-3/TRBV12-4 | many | CAIRTGIYGYTF | TGTGCCATCAGGACAGGGATCTATGGCTACACCTTC
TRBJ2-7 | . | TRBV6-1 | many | CASSSGLPFYEQYF | TGTGCCAGCAGCTCCGGGCTACCATTTTACGAGCAGTACTTC
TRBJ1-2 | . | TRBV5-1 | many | CASRNPSPNYGYTF | TGCGCCAGCAGAAACCCATCGCCCAACTATGGCTACACCTTC
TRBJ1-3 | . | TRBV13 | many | CASSSRSSFSGNTIYF | TGTGCCAGCAGCTCCCGGAGTTCCTTCTCTGGAAACACCATATATTTT
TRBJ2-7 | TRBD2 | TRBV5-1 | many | CASSRLGLVGQYF | TGCGCCAGCAGCCGACTAGGACTAGTCGGGCAGTACTTC
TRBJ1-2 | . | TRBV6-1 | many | CASSRDPGDGYTF | TGTGCCAGCAGTAGGGATCCCGGCGATGGCTACACCTTC
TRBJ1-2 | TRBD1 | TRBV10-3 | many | CAISESGTGLGYTF | TGTGCCATCAGTGAATCCGGGACAGGGCTTGGCTACACCTTC
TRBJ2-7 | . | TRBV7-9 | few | CASSLHGQYYEQYF | TGTGCCAGCAGCTTACACGGGCAGTACTACGAGCAGTACTTC
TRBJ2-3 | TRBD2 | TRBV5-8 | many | CASTEAGAWTDTQYF | TGTGCCAGCACCGAAGCGGGAGCGTGGACAGATACGCAGTATTTT
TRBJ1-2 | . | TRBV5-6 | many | CASSLPRETDGYTF | TGTGCCAGCAGCTTGCCAAGAGAAACTGATGGCTACACCTTC
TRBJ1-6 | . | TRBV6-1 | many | CASSLRSTTRGSPLHF | TGTGCCAGCAGTCTCCGCTCGACTACTCGGGGTTCACCCCTCCACTTT
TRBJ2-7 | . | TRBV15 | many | CATSREGGGNEQYF | TGTGCCACCAGCAGAGAAGGAGGGGGAAACGAGCAGTACTTC
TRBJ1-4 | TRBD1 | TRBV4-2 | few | CASSRPGQIGEKLFF | TGTGCCAGCAGCCGCCCGGGACAGATTGGAGAAAAACTGTTTTTT
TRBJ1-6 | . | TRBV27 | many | CASTVGNSPLHF | TGTGCCAGCACCGTTGGAAATTCACCCCTCCACTTT
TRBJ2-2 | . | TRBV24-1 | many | CATSDFGDVFAGTGELFF | TGTGCCACCAGTGATTTCGGCGACGTATTTGCGGGCACCGGGGAGCTGTTTTTT
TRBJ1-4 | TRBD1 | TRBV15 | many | CATRAQDRVEKLFF | TGTGCCACCAGGGCCCAGGACAGGGTTGAAAAACTGTTTTTT
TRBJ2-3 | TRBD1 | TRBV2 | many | CASSLPGTATDTQYF | TGTGCCAGCAGTCTACCCGGGACAGCCACAGATACGCAGTATTTT
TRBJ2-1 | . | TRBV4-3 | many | CASSQGRPNEQFF | TGCGCCAGCAGCCAAGGGCGGCCCAATGAGCAGTTCTTC
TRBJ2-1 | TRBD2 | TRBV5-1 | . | CASSFAAGGTYNEQFF | TGCGCCAGCAGCTTCGCAGCGGGAGGAACCTACAATGAGCAGTTCTTC
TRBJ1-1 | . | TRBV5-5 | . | CASSLGAFF | TGTGCCAGCAGCTTGGGAGCTTTCTTT
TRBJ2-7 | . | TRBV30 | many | CAWSGGVEQYF | TGTGCCTGGAGTGGAGGGGTTGAGCAGTACTTC
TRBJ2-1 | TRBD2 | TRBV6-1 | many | CASTPVAGVSEQFF | TGTGCCAGCACCCCAGTAGCGGGAGTTAGTGAGCAGTTCTTC
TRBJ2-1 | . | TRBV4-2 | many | CASSQEYRASPNEQFF | TGTGCCAGCAGCCAAGAGTACAGGGCCTCACCAAATGAGCAGTTCTTC
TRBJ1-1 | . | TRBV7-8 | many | CASSPRTSRGAFF | TGTGCCAGCAGCCCGCGAACATCACGGGGTGCTTTCTTT
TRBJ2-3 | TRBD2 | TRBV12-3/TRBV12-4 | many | CASRLAGGADTQYF | TGTGCCAGCCGGCTAGCGGGAGGCGCAGATACGCAGTATTTT
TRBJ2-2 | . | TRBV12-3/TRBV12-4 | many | CASSPGTAVLFF | TGTGCCAGCAGTCCCGGGACGGCGGTCCTGTTTTTT
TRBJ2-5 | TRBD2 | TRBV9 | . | CASSHSGGAPLETQYF | TGTGCCAGCAGCCATAGCGGGGGGGCGCCCCTGGAGACCCAGTACTTC
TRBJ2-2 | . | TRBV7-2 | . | CASRAGRSGGELFF | TGTGCCAGCAGAGCAGGGAGGTCAGGCGGGGAGCTGTTTTTT
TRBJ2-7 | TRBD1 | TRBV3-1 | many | CASSYGTGASYEQYF | TGTGCCAGCAGCTATGGGACAGGGGCTTCCTACGAGCAGTACTTC
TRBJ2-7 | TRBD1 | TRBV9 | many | CASSVVGDSDEQYF | TGTGCCAGCAGCGTAGTGGGGGACAGCGACGAGCAGTACTTC
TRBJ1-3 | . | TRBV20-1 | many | CSARFRSSGNTIYF | TGCAGTGCTAGATTCCGGAGCTCTGGAAACACCATATATTTT
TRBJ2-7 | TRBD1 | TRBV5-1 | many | CASSPSGTESYEQYF | TGCGCCAGCAGCCCATCCGGGACAGAGTCCTACGAGCAGTACTTC
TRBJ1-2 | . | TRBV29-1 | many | CSVVPSRYGYTF | TGCAGCGTTGTCCCCTCCCGTTATGGCTACACCTTC
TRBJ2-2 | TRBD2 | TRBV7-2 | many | CARSSGSYTGELFF | TGTGCCAGATCTAGCGGGAGTTATACCGGGGAGCTGTTTTTT
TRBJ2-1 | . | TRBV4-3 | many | CASSQGFRGSSYNEQFF | TGCGCCAGCAGCCAAGGTTTCCGCGGTAGCTCCTACAATGAGCAGTTCTTC
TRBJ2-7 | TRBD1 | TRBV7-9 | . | CASSPRDRSSYEQYF | TGTGCCAGCAGCCCGCGGGACAGGAGCTCCTACGAGCAGTACTTC